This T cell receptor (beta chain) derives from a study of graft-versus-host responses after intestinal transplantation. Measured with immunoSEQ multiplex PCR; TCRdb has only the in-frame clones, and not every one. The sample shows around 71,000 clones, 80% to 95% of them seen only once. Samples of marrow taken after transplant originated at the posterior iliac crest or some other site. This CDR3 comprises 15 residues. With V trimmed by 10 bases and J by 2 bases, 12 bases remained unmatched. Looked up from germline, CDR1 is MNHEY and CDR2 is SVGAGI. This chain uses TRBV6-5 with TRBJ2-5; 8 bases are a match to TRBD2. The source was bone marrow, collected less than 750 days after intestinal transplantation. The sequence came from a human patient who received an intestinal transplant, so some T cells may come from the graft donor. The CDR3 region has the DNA TGTGCCACAAAGGGCGGGGGGTCCCCTCAAGAGACCCAGTACTTC. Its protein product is CATKGGGSPQETQYF.